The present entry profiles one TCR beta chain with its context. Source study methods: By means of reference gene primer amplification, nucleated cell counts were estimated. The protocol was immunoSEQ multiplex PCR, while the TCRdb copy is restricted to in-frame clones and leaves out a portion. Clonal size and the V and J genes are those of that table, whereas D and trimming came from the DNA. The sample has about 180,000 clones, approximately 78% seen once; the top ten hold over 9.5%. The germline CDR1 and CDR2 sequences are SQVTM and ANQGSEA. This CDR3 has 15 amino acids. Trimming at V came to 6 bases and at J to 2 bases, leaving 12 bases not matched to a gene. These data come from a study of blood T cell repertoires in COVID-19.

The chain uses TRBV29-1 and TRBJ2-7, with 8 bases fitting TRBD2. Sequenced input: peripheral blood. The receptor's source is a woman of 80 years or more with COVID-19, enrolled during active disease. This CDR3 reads CSVMESSSGPYEQYF. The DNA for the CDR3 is TGCAGCGTCATGGAGTCGTCTAGCGGGCCCTACGAGCAGTACTTC.